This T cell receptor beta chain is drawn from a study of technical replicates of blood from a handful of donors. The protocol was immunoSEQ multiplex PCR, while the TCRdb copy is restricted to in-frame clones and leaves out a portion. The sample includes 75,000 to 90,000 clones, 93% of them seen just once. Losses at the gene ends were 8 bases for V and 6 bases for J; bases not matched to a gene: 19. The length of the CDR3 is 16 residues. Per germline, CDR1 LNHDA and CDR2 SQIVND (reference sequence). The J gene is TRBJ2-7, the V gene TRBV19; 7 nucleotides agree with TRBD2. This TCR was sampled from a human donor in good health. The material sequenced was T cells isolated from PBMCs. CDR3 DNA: TGTGCCAGTTTTCGCTCCAGCGGGGCTGCCAAGTTCGAGCAGTACTTC. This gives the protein CASFRSSGAAKFEQYF.